This TCR beta chain was recovered during a study of blood T cell repertoires in COVID-19. For the study at large: Some COVID-19 samples were acute and others convalescent; all came from the United States, Italy and Spain. The analysed material was cDNA or gDNA that came from T cells, B-cell-depleted T cells, or PBMCs.

Authors' processing steps: Reference gene primer amplification gave nucleated cell count estimates. Profiled with immunoSEQ multiplex PCR; TCRdb holds only in-frame clones, not every one. V and J calls and clone size follow that table, whereas D and trimming were derived from the DNA. The sample has 130,000 to 150,000 clones, roughly 84% seen once. With V trimmed by 0 bases and J by 5 bases, 0 bases remained unmatched. Germline CDR1 and CDR2: ENHRY and SYGVKD. The CDR3 sequence is 13 residues long. The gene calls are TRBV10-3 and TRBJ1-2; 7 bases map to TRBD1. Sequencing used peripheral blood. This TCR came from a human donor in a cohort sampled during active COVID-19. The CDR3 loop is CAISESGQYGYTF. CDR3 nucleotides: TGTGCCATCAGTGAGTCGGGACAGTATGGCTACACCTTC.